This T cell receptor (beta chain) comes out of a study of human T cells and chemical hapten exposure. Study summary: Diphenylcyclopropenone was administered weekly to the scalp of patients throughout the approximately 25-week study.

This clonotype was recorded only once. Its antigen remains unknown. For the library, individual cDNA molecules each received unique molecular identifiers. TCRdb re-called the RACE reads with MiXCR, one entry per CDR3 protein. The sample has about 260,000 distinct CDR3 sequences, roughly 8.9% seen once. This CDR3 is 14 amino acids long. Germline loops: CDR1 MNHEY, CDR2 SMNVEV (reference sequence). The trim removed 6 bases at V and 5 bases at J, leaving 6 bases unmatched. Study findings and constraints: Counts of TCRs expanded at PT1 correlated positively with patch test score. Having alopecia, donors may respond immunologically unlike healthy people.

The time point is: pre-sensitization, week 0. Treatment indicated: therapeutic diphenylcyclopropenone sensitization with weekly scalp DPC. The specimen comprised whole blood, sampled in connection with sensitization to the hapten diphenylcyclopropenone (DPC). The chain links TRBV27 to TRBJ2-5, with 10 bases identical to TRBD2. The source of this sequence is a woman between 35 and 50 years old with alopecia areata. Some clones in this sample may be carry-over from other donors' samples. The CDR3 DNA reads TGTGCCAGCAGACGAAATAGCGGGGGGGAGACCCAGTACTTC. Its protein is CASRRNSGGETQYF.